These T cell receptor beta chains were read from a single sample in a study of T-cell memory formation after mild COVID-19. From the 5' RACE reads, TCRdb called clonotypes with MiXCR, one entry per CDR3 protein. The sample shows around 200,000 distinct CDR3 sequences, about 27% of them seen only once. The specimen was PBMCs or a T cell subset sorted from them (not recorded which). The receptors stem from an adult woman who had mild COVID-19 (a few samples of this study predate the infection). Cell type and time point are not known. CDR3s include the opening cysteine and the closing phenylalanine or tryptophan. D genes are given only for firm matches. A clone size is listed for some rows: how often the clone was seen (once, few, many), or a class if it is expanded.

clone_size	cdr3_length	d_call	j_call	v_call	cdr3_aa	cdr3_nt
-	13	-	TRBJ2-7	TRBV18	CASSPSSSYEQYF	TGTGCCAGCTCACCCTCCAGCTCCTACGAGCAGTACTTC
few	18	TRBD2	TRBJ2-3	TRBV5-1	CASSLVGTSGRYTDTQYF	TGCGCCAGCAGCTTGGTTGGGACTAGCGGGAGGTACACAGATACGCAGTATTTT
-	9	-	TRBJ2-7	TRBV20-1	CSARHEQYF	TGCAGTGCTAGACACGAGCAGTACTTC
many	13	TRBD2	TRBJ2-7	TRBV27	CASSLGIAGPRYF	TGTGCCAGCAGTTTGGGGATAGCGGGGCCACGGTACTTC
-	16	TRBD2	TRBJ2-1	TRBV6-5	CASSYHLAGGYNEQFF	TGTGCCAGCAGCTACCACCTAGCGGGAGGCTACAATGAGCAGTTCTTC
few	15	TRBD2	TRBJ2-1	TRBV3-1	CASSQVLAGGDEQFF	TGTGCCAGCAGCCAAGTACTAGCGGGGGGCGATGAGCAGTTCTTC
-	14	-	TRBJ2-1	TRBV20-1	CSAKNPYDYNEQFF	TGCAGTGCTAAGAACCCCTATGACTACAATGAGCAGTTCTTC
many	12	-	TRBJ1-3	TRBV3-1	CASSPPLGTIYF	TGTGCCAGCAGCCCCCCTTTGGGCACCATATATTTT
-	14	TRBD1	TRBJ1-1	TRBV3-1	CASRRQGANTEAFF	TGTGCCAGCAGGCGACAGGGAGCAAACACTGAAGCTTTCTTT
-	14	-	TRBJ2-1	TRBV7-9	CASSSSPRGGEQFF	TGTGCCAGCAGCTCCTCCCCCAGGGGAGGTGAGCAGTTCTTC
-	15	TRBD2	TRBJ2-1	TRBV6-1	CASRELAGGPGEQFF	TGTGCCAGCAGGGAACTAGCGGGAGGACCGGGTGAGCAGTTCTTC
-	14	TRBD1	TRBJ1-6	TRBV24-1	CATSLGTDNSPLHF	TGTGCCACCAGTCTAGGGACAGATAATTCACCCCTCCACTTT
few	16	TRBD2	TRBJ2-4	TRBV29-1	CSVELSGRAPNDIQYF	TGCAGCGTTGAACTTAGCGGGAGGGCCCCAAATGACATTCAGTACTTC
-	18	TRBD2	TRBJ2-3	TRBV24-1	CATSDLLGSGAGTDTQYF	TGTGCCACCAGTGACCTCTTGGGTAGCGGGGCTGGCACAGATACGCAGTATTTT
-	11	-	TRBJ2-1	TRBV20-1	CSASEYNEQFF	TGCAGTGCTAGCGAGTACAATGAGCAGTTCTTC
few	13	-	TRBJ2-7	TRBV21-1	CASSKFPDYEQYF	TGTGCCAGCAGCAAATTCCCGGACTACGAGCAGTACTTC
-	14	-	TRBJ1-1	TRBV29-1	CSVELQGRNTEAFF	TGCAGCGTGGAACTACAGGGCCGGAACACTGAAGCTTTCTTT
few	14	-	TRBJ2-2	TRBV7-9	CASSLPLTPGELFF	TGTGCCAGCAGCCTTCCCCTGACTCCCGGGGAGCTGTTTTTT
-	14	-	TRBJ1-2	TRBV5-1	CASSLAITDYGYTF	TGCGCCAGCAGCTTGGCCATAACAGACTATGGCTACACCTTC
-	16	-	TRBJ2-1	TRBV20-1	CSARDQGTGRGNEQFF	TGCAGTGCTAGAGATCAGGGGACCGGTCGTGGCAATGAGCAGTTCTTC
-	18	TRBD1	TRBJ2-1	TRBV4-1	CASSQSEQGGLSYNEQFF	TGCGCCAGCAGCCAATCCGAACAGGGGGGCTTATCCTACAATGAGCAGTTCTTC
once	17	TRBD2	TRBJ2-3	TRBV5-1	CASSLGIGTSAPDTQYF	TGCGCCAGCAGCTTGGGTATCGGGACTAGCGCCCCAGATACGCAGTATTTT
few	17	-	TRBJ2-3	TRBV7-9	CASSQGLQGWSTDTQYF	TGTGCCAGCAGCCAGGGGCTACAGGGATGGAGCACAGATACGCAGTATTTT
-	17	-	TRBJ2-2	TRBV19	CASRPLDSTTNTGELFF	TGTGCCAGTAGACCTTTAGACAGTACCACGAACACCGGGGAGCTGTTTTTT
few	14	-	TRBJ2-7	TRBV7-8	CASSSKPLSYEQYF	TGTGCCAGCAGCTCAAAACCTCTATCCTACGAGCAGTACTTC
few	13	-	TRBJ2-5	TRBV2	CASSGLSGETQYF	TGTGCCAGCAGTGGTTTAAGCGGAGAGACCCAGTACTTC
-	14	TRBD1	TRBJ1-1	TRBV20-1	CSARKGATNTEAFF	TGCAGTGCTAGAAAGGGGGCTACTAACACTGAAGCTTTCTTT
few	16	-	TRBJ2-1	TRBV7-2	CASSLASGASYNEQFF	TGTGCCAGCAGCTTAGCTTCAGGGGCCTCCTACAATGAGCAGTTCTTC
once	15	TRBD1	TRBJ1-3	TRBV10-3	CAISESTGRGNTIYF	TGTGCCATCAGTGAGTCGACAGGGAGGGGAAACACCATATATTTT
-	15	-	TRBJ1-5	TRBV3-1	CASSQGLGGREPQHF	TGTGCCAGCAGCCAAGGGCTAGGGGGAAGGGAGCCCCAGCATTTT
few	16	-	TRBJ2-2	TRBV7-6	CASSLGPSEYTGELFF	TGTGCCAGCAGCTTAGGCCCATCGGAGTACACCGGGGAGCTGTTTTTT
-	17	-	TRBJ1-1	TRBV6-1	CASSAGPYTNANTEAFF	TGTGCCAGCAGTGCTGGACCGTATACAAACGCGAACACTGAAGCTTTCTTT
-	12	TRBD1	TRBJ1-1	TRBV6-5	CASSWTGGGAFF	TGTGCCAGCAGTTGGACAGGCGGGGGAGCTTTCTTT
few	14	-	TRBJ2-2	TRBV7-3	CASSSQGEGGELFF	TGTGCCAGCAGCTCACAGGGTGAAGGTGGGGAGCTGTTTTTT
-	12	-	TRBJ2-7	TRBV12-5	CASGQDYYEQYF	TGTGCTAGTGGACAGGACTACTACGAGCAGTACTTC
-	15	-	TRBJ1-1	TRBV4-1	CASSLRAGDNTEAFF	TGCGCCAGCAGCCTCCGGGCAGGGGACAACACTGAAGCTTTCTTT
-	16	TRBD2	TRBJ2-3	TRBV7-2	CASSPTSGPSTDTQYF	TGTGCCAGCAGCCCGACTAGCGGACCTAGCACAGATACGCAGTATTTT
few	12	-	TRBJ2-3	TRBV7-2	CASSFFTDTQYF	TGTGCCAGCAGCTTCTTCACAGATACGCAGTATTTT
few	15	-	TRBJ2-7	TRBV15	CATSRDGQGWDEQYF	TGTGCCACCAGCAGAGATGGGCAGGGGTGGGACGAGCAGTACTTC
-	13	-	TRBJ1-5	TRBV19	CASSMGSNQPQHF	TGTGCCAGTAGTATGGGGAGCAATCAGCCCCAGCATTTT
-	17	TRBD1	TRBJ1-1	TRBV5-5	CASSLAGLGQGGTEAFF	TGTGCCAGCAGCTTGGCGGGTTTGGGACAGGGCGGCACTGAAGCTTTCTTT
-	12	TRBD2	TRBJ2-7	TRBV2	CASKRGSYEQYF	TGTGCCAGCAAGCGGGGCTCATACGAGCAGTACTTC
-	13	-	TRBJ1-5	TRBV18	CASSLRILEAQHF	TGTGCCAGCTCACTGCGGATCCTTGAAGCCCAGCATTTT
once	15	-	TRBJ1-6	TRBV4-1	CASSLRDGLYSPLHF	TGCGCCAGCAGCTTAAGGGACGGACTATATTCACCCCTCCACTTT
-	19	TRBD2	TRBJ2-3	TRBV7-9	CASSSPGLAGGLSTDTQYF	TGTGCCAGCAGCTCCCCCGGACTAGCGGGGGGCCTGAGCACAGATACGCAGTATTTT
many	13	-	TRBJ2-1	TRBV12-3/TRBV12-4	CASSLAQGAEQFF	TGTGCCAGCAGTTTAGCCCAAGGGGCTGAGCAGTTCTTC
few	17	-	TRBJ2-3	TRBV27	CAIETGFTYASTDTQYF	TGTGCCATAGAGACAGGTTTCACCTACGCTAGCACAGATACGCAGTATTTT
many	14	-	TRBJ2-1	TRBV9	CASSEEQGTNEQFF	TGTGCCAGCAGCGAAGAACAGGGTACTAATGAGCAGTTCTTC
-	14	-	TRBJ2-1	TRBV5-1	CASSRTGTYNEQFF	TGCGCCAGCAGCCGGACCGGGACCTACAATGAGCAGTTCTTC
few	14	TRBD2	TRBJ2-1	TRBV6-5	CASSYLGLAGAMFF	TGTGCCAGCAGTTACTTGGGACTAGCGGGAGCAATGTTCTTC